This TCR beta chain comes out of a study of shared clonotypes between healthy human individuals. Assay: immunoSEQ multiplex PCR; the TCRdb copy retains only in-frame clones and omits some. The sample includes fewer than 2.5 million clones, roughly 93% of them seen just once. V shed 4 bases and J shed 1 base, with 18 bases lying between them. The germline CDR1 and CDR2 sequences are SGHNT and YYREEE (reference sequence). The CDR3 loop spans 16 amino acids. Study results and limitations: Only blood was sampled, and tissue TCR repertoires likely differ from blood ones. Clonotypes not shared had lower generation probabilities than those common to all four donors. Among donors, clonotype sharing was expected to be affected by sequencing depth.

A note on this clone: Antigen specificity is unknown.

Every donor was a Caucasian adult from Nashville, Tennessee. This sequence joins TRBV5-4 and TRBJ2-7; D may match TRBD1 or TRBD2 (5 bases each). The source of this sequence is a man between 18 and 29 years old in good health. Some clones in this sample may be carry-over from other donors' samples. Source material: naive CD4+ T cells from PBMCs. Noted subset: CD45RA+ positively selected. In DNA, the CDR3 is TGTGCCAGCAGCATGGACGGGGCGAGAGGGTCCTACGAGCAGTACTTC. Translating gives CASSMDGARGSYEQYF. The full variable domain, its missing parts supplied by reference TRBV5-4 and TRBJ2-7, is ETGVTQSPTHLIKTRGQQVTLRCSSQSGHNTVSWYQQALGQGPQFIFQYYREEENGRGNFPPRFSGLQFPNYSSELNVNALELDDSALYLCASSMDGARGSYEQYFGPGTRLTVT.